The 14 T cell receptor beta chains given below trace back to one sample, sequenced in a study of OX40 agonist ivuxolimab in advanced cancers. TCRdb's table, derived via immunoSEQ multiplex PCR, lists solely in-frame clones and lacks some. The data show approximately 44,000 clones, 80% to 95% seen once. The specimen was CD4+ or CD8+ T cells sorted from blood, collected in a trial of the OX40 agonist ivuxolimab. These receptors all come from an adult with an advanced solid tumor such as melanoma, head and neck, liver or kidney cancer.

The chain recombines TRBV29-1 with TRBJ2-1; 7 bases agree with TRBD2. The length of the CDR3 is 14 residues. The V and J ends lost 3 bases and 6 bases, in that order; junction bases with no gene match: 8. Germline V gene data show CDR1 as SQVTM and CDR2 as ANQGSEA. CDR3 bases: TGCAGCGTTGATAAAGCGGGATGGAGCAATGAGCAGTTCTTC. This codes for CSVDKAGWSNEQFF.

The chain uses TRBV9 and TRBJ2-3; perhaps D is TRBD1 or TRBD2 (5 bases each). The CDR3 is made up of 15 amino acids. Germline values: CDR1 SGDLS, CDR2 YYNGEE. Between the trimmed V and J ends, which lost 0 bases and 4 bases, there was a span of 12 bases. This CDR3 is CASSVGSLGPDTQYF. As DNA, the CDR3 is TGTGCCAGCAGCGTAGGCTCTCTGGGACCAGATACGCAGTATTTT.

The chain recombines TRBV1 with TRBJ1-2. TRBV1 is tagged as a pseudogene. The CDR3 length is 12 residues. The CDR3 DNA sequence: TGCACCAGCAGTCGAAAGACCTATGGCTACACCTTC. Amino acid sequence: CTSSRKTYGYTF.

DNA of the CDR3: TGTGCCAGCAGCTTACGGGACTATGGCTACACCTTC. Protein: CASSLRDYGYTF. V gene TRBV7-9 combines with J gene TRBJ1-2; unclear D gene. V was clipped by 2 bases and J by 3 bases, with 4 bases between them. The CDR3 runs to 12 residues. Germline V gene lookup returns CDR1 SEHNR and CDR2 FQNEAQ (reference sequence).

The chain links TRBV7-3 to TRBJ2-7; TRBD2 is a possible D gene (5 bases). V dropped 3 bases and J dropped 3 bases, with 12 bases sitting between them. Germline V gene data show CDR1 as SGHTA and CDR2 as FQGTGA. The CDR3 runs 14 residues. The CDR3 region has the DNA TGTGCCAGCAGCTTTGGCGGGCCTGGCTACGAGCAGTACTTC. It encodes CASSFGGPGYEQYF. The full variable domain, rest sourced from reference TRBV7-3 and TRBJ2-7, is GAGVSQTPSNKVTEKGKYVELRCDPISGHTALYWYRQSLGQGPEFLIYFQGTGAADDSGLPNDRFFAVRPEGSVSTLKIQRTERGDSAVYLCASSFGGPGYEQYFGPGTRLTVT.

This chain links TRBV9 with TRBJ2-1; no clear D gene. Trimming pared 0 bases from V and 4 bases from J, leaving 8 bases between. The V gene's germline CDR1 is SGDLS and CDR2 YYNGEE. This CDR3 has 14 residues. The CDR3 DNA reads as TGTGCCAGCAGCGTAGATTCAGGTTACAATGAGCAGTTCTTC. Protein sequence: CASSVDSGYNEQFF.

This chain connects TRBV29-1 to TRBJ2-7; D may be TRBD1 (6 bases). CDR1 is SQVTM and CDR2 is ANQGSEA in the germline V gene. The V end was cut by 7 bases, the J end by 4 bases, with 20 bases between. This CDR3 comprises 14 residues. CDR3 protein: CSAEATGKGYEQYF. As DNA, the CDR3 is TGCAGCGCCGAGGCCACAGGGAAAGGGTACGAGCAGTACTTC.

The chain couples TRBV7-9 to TRBJ2-2; no reliable D call. CDR1 is SEHNR and CDR2 is FQNEAQ in the germline V gene (reference sequence). This CDR3 has 13 amino acids. The V gene lost 6 bases and the J gene lost 6 bases, with 11 bases spanning the gap. CDR3 amino acids: CASRTDLAGELFF. DNA for the CDR3: TGTGCCAGCAGGACGGACCTTGCCGGGGAGCTGTTTTTT.

The CDR3 nucleotides read TGTGCCAGTAGTGGGCCAGCTGGCACTGAAGCTTTCTTT. Its translation is CASSGPAGTEAFF. The rearrangement links TRBV19 to TRBJ1-1, with D unresolved. The CDR3 consists of 13 residues. The germline CDR1 and CDR2 sequences are LNHDA and SQIVND (reference sequence). Trimming stripped 5 bases from V and 4 bases from J, with 11 bases between.

The genes are TRBV9 and TRBJ2-1; the D gene could be TRBD1 or TRBD2 (6 bases each). V lost 0 bases and J 8 bases, leaving 15 bases between the germline ends. The CDR3 consists of 15 residues. Germline V gives CDR1 SGDLS, CDR2 YYNGEE. The CDR3 bases are TGTGCCAGCAGCGTAGCAGGGGCGGGATCGGATGAGCAGTTCTTC. It yields the protein CASSVAGAGSDEQFF. The complete variable domain, with remaining parts taken from reference TRBV9 and TRBJ2-1, reads DSGVTQTPKHLITATGQRVTLRCSPRSGDLSVYWYQQSLDQGLQFLIQYYNGEERAKGNILERFSAQQFPDLHSELNLSSLELGDSALYFCASSVAGAGSDEQFFGPGTRLTVL.

The chain employs TRBV6-6 and TRBJ1-2; tentatively, D is TRBD1 (5 bases). Between the trimmed V and J ends, which lost 0 bases and 3 bases, there was a span of 8 bases. From germline, CDR1 is MNHNY and CDR2 SVGAGI (reference sequence). The CDR3 consists of 14 residues. CDR3 nucleotides: TGTGCCAGCAGTTACTCTTGGGGCGACTATGGCTACACCTTC. Protein product: CASSYSWGDYGYTF.

V is TRBV30 and J is TRBJ2-7, with 9 bases aligning to TRBD2. The germline V gene has CDR1 GTSNPN and CDR2 SVGIG (reference sequence). Trimming removed 5 bases from V and 4 bases from J; junction bases left unmatched: 3. CDR3 length: 12 amino acids. This chain's CDR3 is CAWRTSVYEQYF. CDR3 nucleotide sequence: TGTGCCTGGCGGACTAGCGTTTACGAGCAGTACTTC.

This clone was seen once. The J gene is TRBJ1-1, the V gene TRBV19, with D possibly being TRBD1 (5 bases). The germline CDR1 and CDR2 sequences are LNHDA and SQIVND (reference sequence). The CDR3 runs to 13 residues. V dropped 5 bases and J dropped 7 bases, with 14 bases sitting between them. Here the CDR3 reads CASSEGTANEAFF. As DNA, the CDR3 is TGTGCCAGTAGTGAAGGGACCGCTAATGAAGCTTTCTTT.

The chain carries TRBV19 and TRBJ1-4, with D unresolved. The CDR3 consists of 14 residues. Per the germline V gene, CDR1 is LNHDA and CDR2 is SQIVND (reference sequence). Trimming left V 2 bases short and J 4 bases short, with 8 bases between. The CDR3 protein is CASSISGGNEKLFF. In DNA form, the CDR3 reads TGTGCCAGTAGTATATCTGGTGGTAATGAAAAACTGTTTTTT. Supplemented by reference TRBV19 and TRBJ1-4, the full variable domain reads DGGITQSPKYLFRKEGQNVTLSCEQNLNHDAMYWYRQDPGQGLRLIYYSQIVNDFQKGDIAEGYSVSREKKESFPLTVTSAQKNPTAFYLCASSISGGNEKLFFGSGTQLSVL.